The clone carrying this TCR beta chain was observed once. This entry comes from a study of T cell changes during pregnancy in multiple sclerosis. V shed 6 bases, J shed 7 bases, and the junction held 5 bases outside the gene matches. This CDR3 has 14 residues. Germline lookup yields CDR1 MNHEY and CDR2 SMNVEV (reference sequence). This table comes from immunoSEQ multiplex PCR, and its TCRdb copy is limited to in-frame clones, with some not included. The sample shows around 130,000 clones, approximately 93% of them seen only once. The rearrangement links TRBV27 to TRBJ1-4, with 10 bases matching TRBD1. This clonotype was obtained from a female donor with multiple sclerosis, enrolled in a pregnancy study. The sequences come from peripheral blood, collected before pregnancy. The CDR3 bases are TGTGCCAGCAGCATCCGGGACAGGGGTGAAAAACTGTTTTTT. Residues: CASSIRDRGEKLFF.